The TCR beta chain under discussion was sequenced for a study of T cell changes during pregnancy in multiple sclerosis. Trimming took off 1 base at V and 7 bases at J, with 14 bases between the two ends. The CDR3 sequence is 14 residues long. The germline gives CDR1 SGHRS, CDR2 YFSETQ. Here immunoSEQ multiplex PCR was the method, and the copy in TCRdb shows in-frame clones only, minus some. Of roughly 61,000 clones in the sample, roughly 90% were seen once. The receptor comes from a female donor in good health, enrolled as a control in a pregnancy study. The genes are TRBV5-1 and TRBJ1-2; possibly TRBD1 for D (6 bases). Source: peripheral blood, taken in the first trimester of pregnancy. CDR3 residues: CASSLNRGISGYTF. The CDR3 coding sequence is TGCGCCAGCAGCTTGAATAGGGGGATCTCTGGCTACACCTTC.